What follows are 13 T cell receptor beta chains derived from one specimen sequenced in a study of Graves' ophthalmopathy and Graves' hyperthyroidism. Amplification from RNA transcripts yielded the TCR beta CDR3 regions. First-round RT-PCR with HTBI primers preceded a second-round multiplex PCR. MiXCR was run by TCRdb on the multiplex PCR reads, yielding one entry per CDR3 protein. The sample lists a few hundred thousand distinct CDR3 sequences, 35% to 40% seen once, with about 4.1% in the top ten. The sequenced sample consisted of peripheral blood or thyroid tissue (not recorded which). The receptor source for this set is an adult man with Graves' hyperthyroidism.

This clonotype has a handful of counts. The rearrangement joins TRBV6-1 to TRBJ1-1; possibly TRBD1 for D (5 bases). There are 17 residues in the CDR3. Germline assignment: CDR1 MNHNS and CDR2 SASEGT. V was shortened by 1 base and J by 2 bases, with 17 bases between the two germline ends. The chain's CDR3 is CASSEEDPTVFNTEAFF. The CDR3 bases are TGTGCCAGCAGTGAAGAAGACCCGACAGTATTCAACACTGAAGCTTTCTTT.

This clonotype came up a few times. The gene calls are TRBV7-9 and TRBJ1-3; D unresolved. This CDR3 has 14 residues. Germline CDR1 SEHNR, CDR2 FQNEAQ (reference sequence). The V and J ends lost 3 bases and 5 bases respectively, with 11 bases between them. CDR3 nucleotides: TGTGCCAGCAGCTTCTCGGAGCAGAGAAACACCATATATTTT. Its protein is CASSFSEQRNTIYF.

This clonotype was seen ten or more times. CDR3 sequence (DNA): TGTGCCAGCAGCCCTTACAGACAGGGAGGCACTGAAGCTTTCTTT. This gives the protein CASSPYRQGGTEAFF. V gene TRBV11-1 combines with J gene TRBJ1-1, with 7 bases aligning to TRBD1. The germline gives CDR1 SGHAT, CDR2 FQDESV (reference sequence). V was pared by 5 bases and J by 4 bases, with 10 bases of the junction left unmatched. This CDR3 comprises 15 residues.

This clonotype was found many times. The V gene is TRBV18, the J gene TRBJ1-6; D is ambiguous. CDR1 is KGHSH and CDR2 is LQKENI in the germline V gene. Between the trimmed V and J ends, which lost 1 base and 6 bases, there was a span of 7 bases. CDR3 length equals 14 residues. CDR3: CASSPLGRNSPLHF. The CDR3, as DNA: TGTGCCAGCTCACCACTGGGTCGTAATTCACCCCTCCACTTT.

This rearrangement joins TRBV2 to TRBJ1-1; 8 nucleotides agree with TRBD1. The J segment lost 4 bases and the V segment lost 6 bases, leaving 13 bases of the junction unmatched. This CDR3 comprises 16 residues. Germline CDR1 is SNHLY and CDR2 is FYNNEI. DNA for the CDR3: TGTGCCAGCAGCTTACAGGGGGTTCGTGGTAGCACTGAAGCTTTCTTT. Translating it yields CASSLQGVRGSTEAFF.

About this clonotype itself: The germline gene is not matched at one end of the junction; a read error may be the cause. V and J are TRBV10-2 and TRBJ1-6, with TRBD1 as a possible D gene (6 bases). The CDR3 runs to 14 residues. CDR1 WSHSY and CDR2 SAAADI come from the germline V gene. This CDR3 reads CVSSKGAYNSPLHF. The CDR3 DNA is TGCGTCAGCAGTAAGGGGGCCTATAATTCACCCCTCCACTTT.

With regard to this clonotype: This is likely a read error, given that the CDR3 carries no conserved phenylalanine or tryptophan at its end. CDR3 in amino acids: CASSLVGGPEAFS. CDR3 in DNA: TGTGCCAGCAGCTTAGTAGGGGGTCCCGAAGCTTTCTCT. The chain recombines TRBV7-9 with TRBJ1-1, with D possibly being TRBD1 (6 bases). The CDR3 loop spans 13 amino acids. V shed 1 base and J shed 8 bases, with 11 bases lying between them. Germline-derived CDR1 and CDR2 are SEHNR and FQNEAQ (reference sequence).

In this sample, this clonotype turned up many times. The rearrangement links TRBV12-3 or TRBV12-4 to TRBJ2-5; TRBD2 matches at 11 bases. V dropped 6 bases and J dropped 4; count of bases not matched to a gene: 16. This CDR3 contains 18 residues. The CDR3 DNA sequence: TGTGCCAGCAGCCATAGCGGGAGGGCCTTAGGTGGGGGAGAGACCCAGTACTTC. As protein: CASSHSGRALGGGETQYF.

Many counts were recorded for this clonotype. The chain combines TRBV4-2 with TRBJ2-5; TRBD2 aligns across 7 bases. The CDR3 extends over 17 amino acids. The trim removed 1 base at V and 5 bases at J, leaving 13 bases unmatched. The germline CDR1 and CDR2 sequences are LGHNA and YNFKEQ. The CDR3 loop is CASSQAPSGLGPETQYF. CDR3 DNA: TGTGCCAGCAGCCAAGCCCCTAGCGGACTTGGCCCGGAGACCCAGTACTTC.

This sequence joins TRBV29-1 and TRBJ2-7, with D maybe TRBD1 (6 bases). Germline-derived CDR1 and CDR2 are SQVTM and ANQGSEA. The CDR3 is 13 residues long. Trimming shortened V by 6 bases and J by 2 bases, and 14 bases separated the two germline ends. Here the CDR3 DNA reads TGCAGCGTCGATACAGGGTCAGCCTACGAGCAGTACTTC. Translation gives CSVDTGSAYEQYF.

The sample holds many counts of this clonotype. This sequence joins TRBV28 and TRBJ1-2, with a possible D match to TRBD1 (5 bases). The CDR3 is 13 residues long. Trimming removed 6 bases from V and 6 bases from J, with 14 bases in between. Germline loops: CDR1 MDHEN, CDR2 SYDVKM. The CDR3 here is CASSTGGTNGYTF. CDR3 nucleotides: TGTGCCAGCAGCACAGGAGGGACGAATGGCTACACCTTC.

This clonotype was counted many times. The V and J genes are TRBV19 and TRBJ1-4; 7 bases map to TRBD1. V lost 3 bases and J lost 5; bases outside the gene matches: 9. This CDR3 spans 16 amino acids. CDR1 is LNHDA and CDR2 is SQIVND in the germline V gene (reference sequence). CDR3 region: CASSIQGGKGNEKLFF. DNA for the CDR3: TGTGCCAGTAGTATTCAAGGGGGCAAGGGAAATGAAAAACTGTTTTTT.

This chain links TRBV11-2 with TRBJ2-5; 8 bases align to TRBD2. This CDR3 comprises 15 residues. V lost 3 bases and J lost 11; bases outside the gene matches: 14. Germline V gene sequence: CDR1 SGHAT, CDR2 FQNNGV. CDR3 sequence (DNA): TGTGCCAGCAGCTTTGCGGGGGGCGCATCCAATGAGCAGTACTTC. This translates into CASSFAGGASNEQYF. Full variable domain (rest looked up from reference TRBV11-2 and TRBJ2-5): EAGVAQSPRYKIIEKRQSVAFWCNPISGHATLYWYQQILGQGPKLLIQFQNNGVVDDSQLPKDRFSAERLKGVDSTLKIQPAKLEDSAVYLCASSFAGGASNEQYFGPGTRLLVL.